Following are 17 T cell receptor beta chains from one sample sequenced in a study of shared clonotypes between healthy human individuals. Clones were read by immunoSEQ multiplex PCR, and TCRdb kept only the in-frame ones, dropping some. This table holds 1.6 million or so clones, roughly 96% found once. The material sequenced was naive CD4+ T cells sorted from blood. Subset: CD45RA+ positively selected. The receptors come from a young man in good health.

The V gene is TRBV6-4, the J gene TRBJ2-7, with D perhaps given as TRBD1 or TRBD2 (5 bases each). This CDR3 region has 15 residues. Trimming took 3 bases from V and 3 from J, leaving 15 bases between them. Germline V CDR1 and CDR2: MRHNA, SNTAGT. The CDR3 region is CASSEGTDHDYEQYF. The CDR3 nucleotides are TGTGCCAGCAGTGAGGGGACGGACCATGACTACGAGCAGTACTTC.

V is TRBV5-4 and J is TRBJ2-3; 8 positions agree with TRBD1. The CDR3 runs to 16 residues. Germline loops: CDR1 SGHNT, CDR2 YYREEE (reference sequence). Germline trimming cut 4 bases from V and 4 bases from J; bases unmatched to any gene: 11. CDR3 DNA: TGTGCCAGCAGCACGACAGGGGTAGTACAAGCAGATACGCAGTATTTT. Translation: CASSTTGVVQADTQYF.

Concerning this clone: Other nucleotide sequences from this sample produce the same CDR3. This rearrangement joins TRBV7-9 to TRBJ2-5; 11 bases are a match to TRBD2. The CDR3 covers 16 residues. Losses at the gene ends were 0 bases for V and 2 bases for J; bases not matched to a gene: 2. Per germline, CDR1 SEHNR and CDR2 FQNEAQ (reference sequence). For the CDR3, the DNA is TGTGCCAGCAGCTTAGCGTTAGCGGGAGGGCAAGAGACCCAGTACTTC. Protein sequence: CASSLALAGGQETQYF.

V is TRBV6-5 and J is TRBJ2-1; D is undetermined. Trimming removed 6 bases from V and 6 bases from J, with 6 bases in between. There are 11 residues in the CDR3. CDR1 is MNHEY, CDR2 SVGAGI, per germline. The CDR3 sequence: CASRQSNEQFF. For the CDR3, the DNA is TGTGCCAGCAGGCAGTCCAATGAGCAGTTCTTC.

The genes are TRBV6-6 and TRBJ2-7, with 8 bases lining up with TRBD1. The CDR3 runs 16 residues. The germline V gene encodes CDR1 MNHNY and CDR2 SVGAGI (reference sequence). Trimming cost V 2 bases and J 2 bases; bases outside gene matches: 8. CDR3 sequence: CASSYPLDRGPYEQYF. In nucleotides, the CDR3 is TGTGCCAGCAGTTACCCCCTAGACAGGGGCCCCTACGAGCAGTACTTC.

On this clone itself: This same CDR3 is encoded by further DNA sequences in the sample. This sequence joins TRBV5-4 and TRBJ1-5; 7 positions agree with TRBD1. This CDR3 contains 13 residues. Germline trimming cut 3 bases from V and 7 bases from J; bases unmatched to any gene: 4. Per the germline V gene, CDR1 is SGHNT and CDR2 is YYREEE (reference sequence). The CDR3 is CASSSDRDQPQHF. The CDR3 DNA reads as TGTGCCAGCAGCTCCGACAGGGACCAGCCCCAGCATTTT.

The genes are TRBV30 and TRBJ2-1; either TRBD1 or TRBD2 may supply D (5 bases each). The V gene's germline CDR1 is GTSNPN and CDR2 SVGIG (reference sequence). This CDR3 is built from 17 residues. V lost 0 bases and J 5 bases, leaving 20 bases between the germline ends. The CDR3 sequence is CAWSVRGILMGHNEQFF. In nucleotides, the CDR3 is TGTGCCTGGAGTGTACGGGGCATCCTAATGGGGCACAATGAGCAGTTCTTC.

The chain couples TRBV28 to TRBJ2-7; no firm D call. Germline V gene sequence: CDR1 MDHEN, CDR2 SYDVKM. V lost 2 bases to trimming and J lost 3 bases, with 14 bases between them. The CDR3 is 15 amino acids. CDR3 residues: CASSLAGPLGYEQYF. The CDR3 DNA is TGTGCCAGCAGTTTAGCCGGGCCCCTTGGCTACGAGCAGTACTTC.

The V gene is TRBV14, the J gene TRBJ2-7; D unresolved. The CDR3 is 14 residues long. V lost 4 bases and J lost 1, with 11 bases in between. CDR1 and CDR2 (germline): SGHDN, FVKESK. CDR3 in amino acids: CASSLGQGSYEQYF. CDR3 nucleotide sequence: TGTGCCAGCAGCCTCGGGCAAGGATCCTACGAGCAGTACTTC.

The rearrangement links TRBV6-1 to TRBJ1-5, with 7 bases aligning to TRBD1. J lost 4 bases, V lost 6 bases, and 9 bases had no gene match. CDR3 length: 15 amino acids. CDR1 is MNHNS, CDR2 SASEGT, per germline. The CDR3 region has the DNA TGTGCCAGCAGGGGGCCAGGGGGTCGGAATCAGCCCCAGCATTTT. Protein product: CASRGPGGRNQPQHF.

This chain uses TRBV7-3 with TRBJ2-1; possible D gene TRBD2, 5 bases. The CDR3 spans 13 residues. V lost 5 bases and J 10 bases, leaving 15 bases between the germline ends. CDR1 and CDR2 (germline): SGHTA, FQGTGA. Here the CDR3 reads CASSPNRDLEQFF. DNA of the CDR3: TGTGCCAGCAGCCCGAACCGGGATTTGGAGCAGTTCTTC. The variable domain in full, completed from reference TRBV7-3 and TRBJ2-1, reads GAGVSQTPSNKVTEKGKYVELRCDPISGHTALYWYRQSLGQGPEFLIYFQGTGAADDSGLPNDRFFAVRPEGSVSTLKIQRTERGDSAVYLCASSPNRDLEQFFGPGTRLTVL.

The chain has TRBV19 and TRBJ2-3; 7 bases agree with TRBD2. The CDR3 covers 17 residues. Trimming at V came to 5 bases and at J to 5 bases, leaving 16 bases not matched to a gene. CDR1 is LNHDA and CDR2 is SQIVND in the germline V gene (reference sequence). Written as DNA, the CDR3 is TGTGCCAGTAGTCCCCGCCGGGCGGGAGCGGTCGGAGATACGCAGTATTTT. It codes for CASSPRRAGAVGDTQYF.

As regards this clone: Other DNA sequences in the same sample also yield this CDR3. The genes are TRBV30 and TRBJ1-5; D gene ambiguous. This CDR3 is 13 amino acids long. Trimming removed 1 base at V and 4 bases at J, with 8 bases between. The germline V gene has CDR1 GTSNPN and CDR2 SVGIG (reference sequence). CDR3 DNA sequence: TGTGCCTGGAGTGGTGGTCCGAATCAGCCCCAGCATTTT. It yields the protein CAWSGGPNQPQHF.

The chain combines TRBV14 with TRBJ2-7; 9 nucleotides agree with TRBD1. The length of the CDR3 is 17 residues. Per germline, CDR1 SGHDN and CDR2 FVKESK. V lost 4 bases to trimming and J lost 4 bases; unmatched junction nucleotides: 14. The CDR3: CASSPWTGVPYIYEQYF. In nucleotides, the CDR3 is TGTGCCAGCAGCCCTTGGACAGGGGTCCCCTATATTTACGAGCAGTACTTC.

The chain carries TRBV7-2 and TRBJ2-5; 7 positions agree with TRBD2. The germline CDR1 and CDR2 sequences are SGHTA and FQGNSA. CDR3 size: 15 residues. J was trimmed by 5 bases and V by 1 base; bases with no gene match: 7. The CDR3 sequence is CASSLVRGSSETQYF. CDR3 DNA sequence: TGTGCCAGCAGCTTAGTTCGCGGGAGCTCCGAGACCCAGTACTTC.

The V and J genes are TRBV29-1 and TRBJ2-1; TRBD2 matches 8 bases. Germline CDR1 and CDR2: SQVTM and ANQGSEA. J gave up 5 bases and V 3 bases, and 6 bases lay outside the gene matches. The CDR3 covers 14 residues. DNA for the CDR3: TGCAGCGTTGATTACGGGAGGGGAAACAATGAGCAGTTCTTC. This encodes CSVDYGRGNNEQFF.

This chain connects TRBV29-1 to TRBJ2-7, with a weak D call TRBD2 (6 bases). Germline values: CDR1 SQVTM, CDR2 ANQGSEA. The CDR3 runs to 15 residues. Trimming shortened V by 4 bases and J by 7 bases, and 23 bases separated the two germline ends. The CDR3 DNA reads TGCAGCGTTGGCTCGACTAGGTCCATTGCATGGGAGCAGTACTTC. Residues: CSVGSTRSIAWEQYF.